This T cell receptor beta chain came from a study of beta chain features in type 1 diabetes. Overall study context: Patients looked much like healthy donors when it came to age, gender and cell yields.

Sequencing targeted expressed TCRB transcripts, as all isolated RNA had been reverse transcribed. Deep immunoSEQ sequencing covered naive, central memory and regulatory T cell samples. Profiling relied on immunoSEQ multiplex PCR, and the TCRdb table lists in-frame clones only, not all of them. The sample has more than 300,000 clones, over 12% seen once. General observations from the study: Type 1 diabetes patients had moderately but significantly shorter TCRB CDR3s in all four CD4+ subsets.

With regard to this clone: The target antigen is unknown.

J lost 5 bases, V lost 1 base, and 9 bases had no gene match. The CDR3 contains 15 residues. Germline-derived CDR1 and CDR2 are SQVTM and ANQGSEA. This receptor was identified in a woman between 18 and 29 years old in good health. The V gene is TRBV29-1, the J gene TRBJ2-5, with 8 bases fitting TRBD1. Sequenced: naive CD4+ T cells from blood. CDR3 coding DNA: TGCAGCGTTGAAGCCCCCCAGGGGGCTAGGGAGACCCAGTACTTC. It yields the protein CSVEAPQGARETQYF. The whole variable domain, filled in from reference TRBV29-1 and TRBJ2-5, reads SAVISQKPSRDICQRGTSLTIQCQVDSQVTMMFWYRQQPGQSLTLIATANQGSEATYESGFVIDKFPISRPNLTFSTLTVSNMSPEDSSIYLCSVEAPQGARETQYFGPGTRLLVL.